The 15 T cell receptor beta chains presented below share a single source sample, sequenced in a study of blood T cell repertoires in COVID-19. Profiled with immunoSEQ multiplex PCR; TCRdb holds only in-frame clones, not every one. The sample holds roughly 220,000 clones; roughly 85% are singletons and the top ten take about 4%. The sample comprised PBMCs or T cells enriched from blood (not recorded which). These receptors all come from a woman in her thirties or forties with acute COVID-19.

The chain carries TRBV10-3 and TRBJ1-6; 11 nucleotides line up with TRBD1. CDR1 is ENHRY and CDR2 is SYGVKD in the germline V gene. This CDR3 is built from 14 residues. V lost 6 bases and J lost 10; bases outside the gene matches: 5. The CDR3 region has the DNA TGTGCCATCAGAGAGGGACAGGGGGACTCACCCCTCCACTTT. It is translated as CAIREGQGDSPLHF.

The chain employs TRBV5-8 and TRBJ1-4, with D perhaps TRBD1 (6 bases). The CDR3 has 15 residues. V lost 2 bases and J 8 bases, leaving 16 bases between the germline ends. Germline V gene lookup returns CDR1 SGHTS and CDR2 YDEGEE. CDR3 sequence reads: CASSFSGVKGEKLFF. DNA for the CDR3: TGTGCCAGCAGCTTTTCAGGGGTGAAAGGGGAAAAACTGTTTTTT. Full variable domain (rest looked up from reference TRBV5-8 and TRBJ1-4): EAGVTQSPTHLIKTRGQQATLRCSPISGHTSVYWYQQALGLGLQFLLWYDEGEERNRGNFPPRFSGRQFPNYSSELNVNALELEDSALYLCASSFSGVKGEKLFFGSGTQLSVL.

The chain recombines TRBV29-1 with TRBJ2-3, with 11 bases identical to TRBD2. The CDR3 is 15 residues long. The germline CDR1 and CDR2 sequences are SQVTM and ANQGSEA. The CDR3 is CSPTGLAGGPDTQYF. CDR3 sequence (DNA): TGCAGTCCTACGGGGCTAGCGGGGGGTCCAGATACGCAGTATTTT.

The chain recombines TRBV3-1 (or the pseudogene TRBV3-2) with TRBJ1-5; D may be TRBD1 (5 bases). The CDR3 extends over 19 amino acids. CDR1 is LGHDT and CDR2 is YNNKEL in the germline V gene (reference sequence). V dropped 0 bases and J dropped 7 bases, with 25 bases sitting between them. The CDR3 region is CASSQDRGQGVTGGQPQHF. Written as DNA, the CDR3 is TGTGCCAGCAGCCAAGATAGAGGGCAGGGTGTAACTGGAGGGCAGCCCCAGCATTTT.

The V call is TRBV5-5, the J call TRBJ2-1, with 10 bases lining up with TRBD1. J was trimmed by 4 bases and V by 4 bases; bases with no gene match: 8. The CDR3 length is 16 residues. Germline assignment: CDR1 SGHKS and CDR2 YYEKEE (reference sequence). The CDR3 region is CASSLVGTGAYNEQFF. As DNA, the CDR3 is TGTGCCAGCAGCCTCGTGGGGACAGGGGCGTACAATGAGCAGTTCTTC.

This chain connects TRBV2 to TRBJ1-5, with D tentatively TRBD1 (5 bases). In germline, CDR1 is SNHLY, CDR2 FYNNEI. Trimming took off 2 bases at V and 1 base at J, with 12 bases between the two ends. The CDR3 is made up of 16 amino acids. The CDR3 DNA is TGTGCCAGCAGTGAAAAGGGGTTTTGGAGCAATCAGCCCCAGCATTTT. Translation gives CASSEKGFWSNQPQHF.

V and J are TRBV29-1 and TRBJ1-1, with D unclear. V was shortened by 5 bases and J by 3 bases, with 7 bases between the two germline ends. This CDR3 comprises 11 residues. Germline-derived CDR1 and CDR2 are SQVTM and ANQGSEA. CDR3 sequence: CSVYRDTEAFF. Written as DNA, the CDR3 is TGCAGCGTTTACCGGGACACTGAAGCTTTCTTT. Full variable domain (remainder filled in from reference TRBV29-1 and TRBJ1-1): SAVISQKPSRDICQRGTSLTIQCQVDSQVTMMFWYRQQPGQSLTLIATANQGSEATYESGFVIDKFPISRPNLTFSTLTVSNMSPEDSSIYLCSVYRDTEAFFGQGTRLTVV.

The chain joins TRBV19 to TRBJ1-2, with unresolved D. Germline V gene data show CDR1 as LNHDA and CDR2 as SQIVND (reference sequence). CDR3 length equals 14 residues. The V and J ends lost 7 bases and 4 bases respectively, with 16 bases between them. The DNA of the CDR3 is TGTGCCAGTACCCCTCTTGGCAGTCTCTATGGCTACACCTTC. Protein: CASTPLGSLYGYTF.

V gene TRBV24-1 combines with J gene TRBJ2-2; the D is unclear. Germline assignment: CDR1 KGHDR and CDR2 SFDVKD. This CDR3 region has 16 residues. Trimming removed 3 bases at V and 4 bases at J, with 14 bases between. The CDR3 reads CATSDPPPLSTGELFF. The CDR3 DNA reads as TGTGCCACCAGTGATCCCCCTCCGTTGTCCACCGGGGAGCTGTTTTTT.

In its sample, this clone was seen a few times. V is TRBV30 and J is TRBJ2-3; 10 bases are shared with TRBD2. Germline assignment: CDR1 GTSNPN and CDR2 SVGIG (reference sequence). The V and J ends lost 0 bases and 2 bases, in that order; junction bases with no gene match: 5. The CDR3 runs 16 residues. The CDR3 DNA reads as TGTGCCTGGAGTGTAGGTAGCGGGGGGAACACAGATACGCAGTATTTT. Protein product: CAWSVGSGGNTDTQYF.

V is TRBV7-2 and J is TRBJ2-7, with D possibly being TRBD1 (6 bases). V was pared by 5 bases and J by 3 bases, with 11 bases between. Germline V gene lookup returns CDR1 SGHTA and CDR2 FQGNSA. The CDR3 has 13 amino acids. DNA of the CDR3: TGTGCCAGCAGCCTCAGGGGCTACTACGAGCAGTACGTC. Translated, it gives CASSLRGYYEQYV.

This chain links TRBV9 with TRBJ2-7, with TRBD1 matching 10 bases. Germline CDR1 is SGDLS and CDR2 is YYNGEE. J lost 4 bases, V lost 4 bases, and 14 bases had no gene match. The CDR3 extends over 17 amino acids. For the CDR3, the DNA is TGTGCCAGCAGCTATTACCGAGAGGGACAGGGGATATACGAGCAGTACTTC. Its protein product is CASSYYREGQGIYEQYF.

V usage is TRBV21-1 and J usage is TRBJ2-5; no DNA check was done on the table's D call, TRBD1. TRBV21-1 is marked as a pseudogene. CDR3 length: 16 residues. The CDR3 coding sequence is TGTGCCAGCAGCAAGAGAGGGGACAGGAGGGGGGAGACCCAGTACTTC. Translating gives CASSKRGDRRGETQYF.

The CDR3 DNA reads as TGTGCCAGCAGCGTGGGACAGGGATTCTACGAGCAGTACTTC. Residues: CASSVGQGFYEQYF. The rearrangement links TRBV7-2 to TRBJ2-7, with 9 nucleotides matching TRBD1. The germline V gene encodes CDR1 SGHTA and CDR2 FQGNSA. The CDR3 loop spans 14 amino acids. V dropped 5 bases and J dropped 3; count of bases not matched to a gene: 5.

CDR3 protein: CASSSTRDRSNTEAFF. CDR3 nucleotide sequence: TGTGCCAGCAGCTCGACCAGGGATCGGTCGAACACTGAAGCTTTCTTT. This rearrangement joins TRBV7-9 to TRBJ1-1; the D gene is possibly TRBD1 (5 bases). V was clipped by 4 bases and J by 1 base, with 16 bases between them. The CDR3 sequence is 16 residues long. Germline values: CDR1 SEHNR, CDR2 FQNEAQ (reference sequence).